The text below deals with one T cell receptor beta chain. Germline loops: CDR1 ENHRY, CDR2 SYGVKD. V dropped 0 bases and J dropped 4; count of bases not matched to a gene: 3. The CDR3 spans 15 residues. The source of the sample is a study of blood T cell repertoires in COVID-19. Method: immunoSEQ multiplex PCR; TCRdb's copy keeps in-frame clones and lacks some. The sample contains about 68,000 clones, roughly 80% of which appear only once. The material sequenced was peripheral blood. The chain joins TRBV10-3 to TRBJ2-1; 7 bases fit TRBD2. The sequence derives from a middle-aged man with active COVID-19. In nucleotides, the CDR3 is TGTGCCATCAGTGAGTCCGGGGGGTCGTACAATGAGCAGTTCTTC. Its protein is CAISESGGSYNEQFF.